The rows below give T cell receptor beta chains drawn from one sample of a study of shared clonotypes between healthy human individuals. The protocol was immunoSEQ multiplex PCR, while the TCRdb copy is restricted to in-frame clones and leaves out a portion. The data show about 610,000 clones, 96% seen once. Sample: naive CD8+ T cells sorted from blood. The source of these receptors is a woman in her 30s in good health. The CDR3 runs from the conserved cysteine through the conserved F or W.

. | 14 | TRBV5-4 | CASSQQGAQYEQYF
TRBJ2-7 | 16 | TRBV5-4 | CASSLNGREPSYEQYF
TRBJ2-3 | 16 | TRBV27 | CASSLLRTGSTDTQYF
TRBJ2-7 | 17 | TRBV4-1 | CASSQERGGLAVYEQYF
TRBJ2-5 | 17 | TRBV11-2 | CASRPLAGGPLGETQYF
TRBJ1-2 | 14 | TRBV4-1 | CASSQRLEPYGYTF
TRBJ2-2 | 16 | TRBV28 | CASSFGPHPNTGELFF
TRBJ2-7 | 12 | TRBV11-2 | CASSGSSYEQYF
TRBJ1-5 | 17 | TRBV19 | CASSPLDGPWGNQPQHF
TRBJ2-1 | 14 | TRBV29-1 | CSDGTSGGDNEQFF
TRBJ1-2 | 15 | TRBV19 | CASSISGTGYYGYTF
TRBJ1-5 | 15 | TRBV19 | CASSIRRISNQPQHF
TRBJ2-1 | 16 | TRBV27 | CASSPALAGVGNEQFF
TRBJ2-1 | 15 | TRBV21-1 | CASSKVRRTYNEQFF
TRBJ1-5 | 17 | TRBV28 | CASSSPNSWRSNQPQHF
TRBJ2-1 | 16 | TRBV27 | CASSPQQGFVYNEQFF
TRBJ2-7 | 16 | TRBV10-2 | CASSPLAVVLPYEQYF
TRBJ2-3 | 13 | TRBV15 | CATRTKSTDTQYF
TRBJ2-1 | 12 | TRBV29-1 | CSVESSYNEQFF
TRBJ1-1 | 13 | TRBV19 | CASSIGGNPEAFF
TRBJ1-2 | 12 | TRBV30 | CAWSSVRGGYTF
TRBJ2-7 | 15 | TRBV29-1 | CSVAGGDRSSYEQYF
TRBJ2-7 | 14 | TRBV6-5 | CASSYSGRGYEQYF
TRBJ2-4 | 14 | TRBV11-2 | CASRGFLAKNIQYF
TRBJ2-2 | 19 | TRBV2 | CASSPQLLAGGTNTGELFF
TRBJ2-5 | 12 | TRBV6-6 | CASSWLGETQYF
TRBJ2-7 | 12 | TRBV7-9 | CASSSDRGEQYF
TRBJ2-5 | 16 | TRBV19 | CASSIDGSGIQETQYF